The 13 T cell receptor beta chains listed next were all sequenced from one sample in a study of blood T cell repertoires in COVID-19. Sequenced by immunoSEQ multiplex PCR; TCRdb stores in-frame clones only, minus some. This table has about 170,000 clones, approximately 83% appearing once. The sequenced sample consisted of peripheral blood. All receptors come from a human donor with acute or convalescent COVID-19. The donor label of this sample is uncertain.

This clone came up a few times. The chain is built from TRBV5-1 and TRBJ2-1; possible D gene TRBD2, 6 bases. From germline, CDR1 is SGHRS and CDR2 YFSETQ. This CDR3 has 15 amino acids. The ends were cut back, 1 base at V and 0 bases at J, with 8 bases in the middle. CDR3 amino acids: CASSLQGGSYNEQFF. As DNA, the CDR3 is TGCGCCAGCAGCTTGCAGGGAGGCTCCTACAATGAGCAGTTCTTC.

The chain joins TRBV3-1 (or the pseudogene TRBV3-2) to TRBJ2-6; a weak D match, TRBD2 (6 bases). The germline CDR1 and CDR2 sequences are LGHDT and YNNKEL (reference sequence). V shed 3 bases and J shed 4 bases, with 22 bases lying between them. This CDR3 spans 19 amino acids. Written as DNA, the CDR3 is TGTGCCAGCAGCCATCGCCCCCAGCGCGCGGGACCGGGGGCCAACGTCCTGACTTTC. It specifies CASSHRPQRAGPGANVLTF.

The rearrangement uses TRBV7-9 and TRBJ1-6; no clear D gene. CDR1 and CDR2 (germline): SEHNR, FQNEAQ (reference sequence). The CDR3 spans 12 residues. The CDR3 coding sequence is TGTGGTACGCAGTCCGCTAATTCACCCCTCCACTTT. This gives the protein CGTQSANSPLHF. The full variable domain, rest sourced from reference TRBV7-9 and TRBJ1-6, is DTGVSQNPRHKITKRGQNVTFRCDPISEHNRLYWYRQTLGQGPEFLTYFQNEAQLEKSRLLSDRFSAERPKGSFSTLEIQRTEQGDSAMYLCGTQSANSPLHFGNGTRLTVT.

The chain is built from TRBV19 and TRBJ1-5; TRBD1 matches 7 bases. CDR3 length equals 16 residues. CDR1 is LNHDA, CDR2 SQIVND, per germline (reference sequence). The junction had 7 bases not matched to a gene; V was cut back by 5 bases and J by 0 bases. The CDR3 spells CASSSRDRNSNQPQHF. DNA for the CDR3: TGTGCCAGTAGTTCCCGGGACAGAAATAGCAATCAGCCCCAGCATTTT.

The genes are TRBV25-1 and TRBJ1-2, with TRBD1 identical over 11 bases. Per germline, CDR1 MGHDK and CDR2 SYGVNS. The CDR3 has 18 residues. J gave up 8 bases and V 2 bases, and 16 bases lay outside the gene matches. CDR3 DNA sequence: TGTGCCAGCAGTGAAATGGGCGGACAGGGGGCGTACTTATCCGGCTACACCTTC. Its translation is CASSEMGGQGAYLSGYTF.

The gene calls are TRBV7-9 and TRBJ2-3; 7 bases are shared with TRBD2. This CDR3 region has 16 residues. J lost 1 base, V lost 2 bases, and 6 bases had no gene match. Per the germline V gene, CDR1 is SEHNR and CDR2 is FQNEAQ (reference sequence). The DNA for the CDR3 is TGTGCCAGCAGCTTATGGTCTAGCGGAGGCACAGATACGCAGTATTTT. Its translation: CASSLWSSGGTDTQYF.

V gene TRBV6-5 combines with J gene TRBJ1-5; unclear D gene. The length of the CDR3 is 15 residues. The V end lost 7 bases, the J end lost 0 bases, and 13 bases lay between the germline ends. Germline V gene data show CDR1 as MNHEY and CDR2 as SVGAGI. The CDR3 DNA follows: TGTGCCAGCAACCTGACACCGTATAGCAATCAGCCCCAGCATTTT. Translated: CASNLTPYSNQPQHF.

This chain uses TRBV2 with TRBJ2-3; the match to TRBD1 covers 9 bases. The CDR3 runs to 11 residues. Trimming at V came to 5 bases and at J to 12 bases, leaving 3 bases not matched to a gene. CDR1 and CDR2 from the germline V gene are SNHLY and FYNNEI. In DNA, the CDR3 is TGTGCCAGCAGTTGGGACAGGGTTCAGTATTTT. Its translation: CASSWDRVQYF.

V usage is TRBV10-3 and J usage is TRBJ2-1, with a tentative D call TRBD1 (7 bases). Trimming took off 4 bases at V and 4 bases at J, with 11 bases between the two ends. The CDR3 spans 14 residues. Germline V gene sequence: CDR1 ENHRY, CDR2 SYGVKD. DNA of the CDR3: TGTGCCATCAGTGGGAGGGGGCCATACAATGAGCAGTTCTTC. Its protein is CAISGRGPYNEQFF.

Regarding this clone: Other nucleotide sequences in the sample specify the same CDR3. The J gene is TRBJ2-3, the V gene TRBV5-1, with D uncertain. The ends were cut back, 4 bases at V and 1 base at J, with 7 bases in the middle. Germline CDR1 SGHRS, CDR2 YFSETQ. There are 13 residues in the CDR3. CDR3 in amino acids: CASSDQGTDTQYF. The CDR3 region has the DNA TGCGCCAGCAGCGATCAGGGCACAGATACGCAGTATTTT.

The V call is TRBV2, the J call TRBJ2-1; D unclear. Trimming pared 4 bases from V and 6 bases from J, leaving 10 bases between. The length of the CDR3 is 13 residues. Germline CDR1 is SNHLY and CDR2 is FYNNEI. This CDR3 is CASSARVSNEQFF. CDR3 sequence (DNA): TGTGCCAGCAGTGCCCGGGTCTCCAATGAGCAGTTCTTC.

This CDR3 is CASSLTTSTNTQYF. In nucleotides, the CDR3 is TGTGCCAGCAGCTTAACGACTAGCACTAATACGCAGTATTTT. This sequence joins TRBV11-3 and TRBJ2-3; 7 bases are a match to TRBD2. The CDR3 is 14 residues long. The trim removed 2 bases at V and 7 bases at J, leaving 6 bases unmatched. Per the germline V gene, CDR1 is SGHNT and CDR2 is YENEEA.

This clone was observed once. The rearrangement joins TRBV6-5 to TRBJ2-2; D gene unclear. The CDR3 runs to 15 residues. Germline loops: CDR1 MNHEY, CDR2 SVGAGI. V gave up 0 bases and J gave up 7 bases, with 12 bases separating them. The CDR3 sequence is CASSYSVNWSGELFF. Written as DNA, the CDR3 is TGTGCCAGCAGTTACTCGGTAAACTGGAGCGGGGAGCTGTTTTTT.